This TCR beta chain was documented in a study of cytomegalovirus exposure and HLA in healthy donors. Study-level information: A preliminary data release comprised roughly 80 million unique TCRs obtained from HLA-typed donors. Study conclusions and caveats: Diagnosis of cytomegalovirus status made by the classifier reportedly showed high specificity and sensitivity. Across donors, most TCRs were seen rarely, yet some public ones were widespread.

CDR1 and CDR2 (germline): SNHLY, FYNNEI. The CDR3 loop spans 18 amino acids. The V gene end was trimmed by 8 bases and the J gene end by 2 bases; junction bases not matched to a gene: 17. Use of 60 Vbeta and 13 Jbeta primers characterized the PCR. Profiled with immunoSEQ multiplex PCR; TCRdb holds only in-frame clones, not every one. The sample has around 30,000 clones; 35% to 50% are singletons. As to this clone: Its target is unknown.

This receptor was taken from a woman between 45 and 60 years old in good health and CMV-seronegative. The sequenced material came from PBMCs. The chain couples TRBV2 to TRBJ2-1, with 8 bases fitting TRBD2. CDR3 amino acids: CASYGGSGVKKAYNEQFF. The CDR3 coding sequence is TGTGCCAGCTATGGTGGTAGCGGGGTAAAAAAAGCCTACAATGAGCAGTTCTTC.